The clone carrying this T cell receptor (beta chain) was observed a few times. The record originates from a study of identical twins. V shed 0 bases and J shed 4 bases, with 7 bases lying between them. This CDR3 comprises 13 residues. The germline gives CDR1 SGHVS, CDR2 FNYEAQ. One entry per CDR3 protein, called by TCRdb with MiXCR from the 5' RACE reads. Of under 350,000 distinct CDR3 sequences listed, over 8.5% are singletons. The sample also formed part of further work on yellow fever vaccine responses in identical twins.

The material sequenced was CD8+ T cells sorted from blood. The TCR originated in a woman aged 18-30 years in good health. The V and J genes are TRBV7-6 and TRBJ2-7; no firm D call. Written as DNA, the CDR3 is TGTGCCAGCAGCTTAGCGTTTTCATACGAGCAGTACTTC. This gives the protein CASSLAFSYEQYF. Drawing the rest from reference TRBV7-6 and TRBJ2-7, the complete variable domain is GAGVSQSPRYKVTKRGQDVALRCDPISGHVSLYWYRQALGQGPEFLTYFNYEAQQDKSGLPNDRFSAERPEGSISTLTIQRTEQRDSAMYRCASSLAFSYEQYFGPGTRLTVT.